This T cell receptor beta chain was identified in a study of cytomegalovirus exposure and HLA in healthy donors. After removal of 4 bases from V and 7 bases from J, the junction contained 8 bases not matched to a gene. Germline V gives CDR1 SGDLS, CDR2 YYNGEE. CDR3 size: 15 residues. This PCR relied on a set of 60 Vbeta primers and 13 Jbeta primers. Assay used: immunoSEQ multiplex PCR; TCRdb lists only in-frame clones, some missing. The sample consists of approximately 180,000 clones, just over 75% of them appearing once. Sequenced input: PBMCs. The sequence came from a woman under 40 in good health and CMV-seropositive. This rearrangement joins TRBV9 to TRBJ1-4; the match to TRBD1 covers 9 bases. The chain's CDR3 is CASSPPDRGFEKLFF. The CDR3 nucleotides read TGTGCCAGCAGCCCCCCGGACAGGGGATTTGAAAAACTGTTTTTT.